The 24 T cell receptor beta chains below come from one sample, sequenced in a study of long-term antiretroviral therapy in people with HIV. Survey level was the resolution at which the v3.0 immunoSEQ assay ran. Data came from immunoSEQ multiplex PCR; TCRdb stores just in-frame clones and leaves some out. This sample has tens of thousands of clones, with approximately 90% found just once. The sequencing here drew on unsorted PBMCs, taken 2.3 years after starting antiretroviral therapy. Receptor source: a man between 60 and 70 years old with HIV.

This clone was detected only once. The CDR3 sequence: CATSREGGRAFF. The DNA of the CDR3 is TGTGCCACCAGCAGAGAGGGGGGGAGAGCTTTCTTT. The V call is TRBV15, the J call TRBJ1-1; maybe TRBD1 (5 bases). V was cut by 0 bases and J by 10 bases, with 9 bases left in between. This CDR3 is built from 12 residues. Germline loops: CDR1 LNHNV, CDR2 YYDKDF (reference sequence).

This chain links TRBV21-1 with TRBJ1-1. TRBV21-1 counts as a pseudogene. The CDR3 totals 14 residues. This CDR3 reads CASSNPLWVIEAFF. The CDR3 DNA reads as TGTGCCAGCAGCAATCCCCTCTGGGTGATTGAAGCTTTCTTT.

The chain carries TRBV10-1 and TRBJ1-6, with TRBD1 matching 7 bases. Germline V lookup: CDR1 WNHNN, CDR2 SYGVQD (reference sequence). V gave up 8 bases and J gave up 8 bases; unmatched junction bases: 9. The CDR3 runs 14 residues. This chain's CDR3 is CASLFPGTDSPLHF. The CDR3 DNA is TGCGCCAGCCTGTTTCCGGGGACAGATTCACCCCTCCACTTT.

The V and J genes are TRBV7-3 and TRBJ1-1, with no clear D. Germline V CDR1 and CDR2: SGHTA, FQGTGA. V dropped 8 bases and J dropped 12 bases, with 25 bases sitting between them. CDR3 size: 14 residues. CDR3 sequence (DNA): TGTGCCAGCGCAGAATTTACGGCCCGGGGTGAGACTTTCTTT. Its translation is CASAEFTARGETFF. Full variable domain (missing parts from reference TRBV7-3 and TRBJ1-1): GAGVSQTPSNKVTEKGKYVELRCDPISGHTALYWYRQSLGQGPEFLIYFQGTGAADDSGLPNDRFFAVRPEGSVSTLKIQRTERGDSAVYLCASAEFTARGETFFGQGTRLTVV.

Concerning this clone: Sequence at one end of the junction differs from germline and may be a read error. The chain's CDR3 is CASSPTGNTGTQYF. CDR3 coding DNA: TGTGCCAGCAGCCCAACAGGGAACACAGGTACGCAGTATTTT. This chain uses TRBV11-2 with TRBJ2-3; D perhaps matches TRBD1 (6 bases). The CDR3 consists of 14 residues. Germline V gives CDR1 SGHAT, CDR2 FQNNGV. The full variable domain, rest sourced from reference TRBV11-2 and TRBJ2-3, is EAGVAQSPRYKIIEKRQSVAFWCNPISGHATLYWYQQILGQGPKLLIQFQNNGVVDDSQLPKDRFSAERLKGVDSTLKIQPAKLEDSAVYLCASSPTGNTGTQYFGPGTRLTVL.

The chain carries TRBV30 and TRBJ2-7, with 8 bases matching TRBD2. The germline gives CDR1 GTSNPN, CDR2 SVGIG (reference sequence). Trimming cost V 2 bases and J 5 bases; bases outside gene matches: 20. CDR3 size: 18 residues. The CDR3 DNA follows: TGTGCCTGGAGTCAATATTTTGCGGGAGGTCCCTCTCCCCACGAGCAGTACTTC. This sequence encodes CAWSQYFAGGPSPHEQYF.

V is TRBV5-5 and J is TRBJ2-5, with unresolved D. Germline V gene lookup returns CDR1 SGHKS and CDR2 YYEKEE (reference sequence). This CDR3 comprises 14 residues. V was pared by 3 bases and J by 4 bases, with 13 bases between. In DNA form, the CDR3 reads TGTGCCAGCAGCTCGACTCTATCGGGAGAGACCCAGTACTTC. Translated: CASSSTLSGETQYF.

The gene calls are TRBV5-4 and TRBJ2-1; 9 bases line up with TRBD1. The J segment lost 0 bases and the V segment lost 4 bases, leaving 5 bases of the junction unmatched. The germline gives CDR1 SGHNT, CDR2 YYREEE (reference sequence). CDR3 length equals 16 residues. CDR3: CASSPGTGNSYNEQFF. Here the CDR3 DNA reads TGTGCCAGCAGCCCCGGGACAGGGAACTCCTACAATGAGCAGTTCTTC.

V usage is TRBV5-4 and J usage is TRBJ2-1; D may match TRBD1 or TRBD2 (5 bases each). V lost 5 bases and J 4 bases, leaving 19 bases between the germline ends. Per the germline V gene, CDR1 is SGHNT and CDR2 is YYREEE (reference sequence). CDR3 length: 16 residues. CDR3 coding DNA: TGTGCCAGCAGGGGACCGGGGACCCCCCTTTACAATGAGCAGTTCTTC. It encodes CASRGPGTPLYNEQFF.

J is TRBJ2-1 and V is TRBV5-4; D unclear. The V gene lost 5 bases and the J gene lost 9 bases, with 12 bases spanning the gap. The CDR3 sequence is 12 residues long. The V gene's germline CDR1 is SGHNT and CDR2 YYREEE (reference sequence). The chain's CDR3 is CASRGSSVEQFF. The DNA of the CDR3 is TGTGCCAGCAGAGGGTCGAGTGTTGAGCAGTTCTTC.

The J gene is TRBJ2-2, the V gene TRBV7-3; TRBD2 agrees at 7 bases. The V and J ends lost 2 bases and 7 bases, in that order; junction bases with no gene match: 1. Germline V lookup: CDR1 SGHTA, CDR2 FQGTGA. The CDR3 is 13 residues long. CDR3 nucleotides: TGTGCCAGCAGCTTAGGGACTAACGGGGAGCTGTTTTTT. Translating gives CASSLGTNGELFF.

The chain is built from TRBV5-1 and TRBJ1-4; 11 positions match TRBD1. V dropped 4 bases and J dropped 3; count of bases not matched to a gene: 8. From germline, CDR1 is SGHRS and CDR2 YFSETQ. The CDR3 extends over 17 amino acids. The CDR3 nucleotides are TGCGCCAGCAGCCCCCGGACAGGGGGCACTTCTAATGAAAAACTGTTTTTT. This gives the protein CASSPRTGGTSNEKLFF.

This clone is a singleton in its sample. The chain combines TRBV6-1 with TRBJ1-1, with a weak D call TRBD1 (6 bases). Germline V gene data show CDR1 as MNHNS and CDR2 as SASEGT. This CDR3 is built from 15 residues. V was clipped by 5 bases and J by 0 bases, with 13 bases between them. The CDR3 is CASSRWTELNTEAFF. CDR3 sequence (DNA): TGTGCCAGCAGTAGGTGGACAGAATTGAACACTGAAGCTTTCTTT.

V gene TRBV10-2 combines with J gene TRBJ2-7, with D perhaps matching TRBD1 (5 bases). CDR3 length: 15 amino acids. V was trimmed by 7 bases and J by 7 bases, leaving 23 bases between them. CDR1 and CDR2 from the germline V gene are WSHSY and SAAADI. CDR3 sequence reads: CASNLMGQALGEQYF. The CDR3 nucleotides read TGCGCCAGCAATCTAATGGGGCAGGCTTTGGGGGAGCAGTACTTC.

The chain employs TRBV5-1 and TRBJ2-3; 14 nucleotides align to TRBD2. Germline CDR1 and CDR2: SGHRS and YFSETQ. With 0 bases clipped from V and 2 bases from J, the junction kept 5 bases outside the gene matches. This CDR3 has 18 amino acids. CDR3 amino acids: CASSLGRTSGGHTDTQYF. The CDR3, as DNA: TGCGCCAGCAGCTTGGGCCGGACTAGCGGGGGGCACACAGATACGCAGTATTTT.

The rearrangement links TRBV11-2 to TRBJ2-5, with TRBD1 matching 10 bases. This CDR3 has 15 residues. CDR1 and CDR2 from the germline V gene are SGHAT and FQNNGV. V lost 1 base, J lost 5 bases, and 4 bases stayed unmatched. In nucleotides, the CDR3 is TGTGCCAGCAGCTTAGGGACAGGGGGAGGGGAGACCCAGTACTTC. Translation gives CASSLGTGGGETQYF.

The chain uses TRBV7-9 and TRBJ1-1, with TRBD1 identical over 9 bases. With 4 bases clipped from V and 4 bases from J, the junction kept 10 bases outside the gene matches. The CDR3 is 16 amino acids. Germline CDR1 reads SEHNR; CDR2 reads FQNEAQ (reference sequence). The CDR3 loop is CASSSPRTGEPTEAFF. As DNA, the CDR3 is TGTGCCAGCAGCTCGCCCCGGACAGGGGAGCCCACTGAAGCTTTCTTT.

This clone has a single count. The chain couples TRBV5-6 to TRBJ2-3; D is ambiguous. The V and J ends lost 0 bases and 6 bases respectively, with 8 bases between them. Germline CDR1 reads SGHDT; CDR2 reads YYEEEE. This CDR3 contains 13 residues. The DNA for the CDR3 is TGTGCCAGCAGCTTGGCTTTCGCGGATACGCAGTATTTT. It translates to CASSLAFADTQYF.

The chain recombines TRBV19 with TRBJ2-1; the match to TRBD1 covers 10 bases. The CDR3 length is 13 residues. The V segment lost 6 bases and the J segment 7 bases; nucleotides outside the gene matches: 3. CDR1 LNHDA and CDR2 SQIVND come from the germline V gene (reference sequence). CDR3 in amino acids: CASSRGQGNEQFF. The CDR3 nucleotides read TGTGCCAGTAGCAGGGGACAGGGGAATGAGCAGTTCTTC.

The rearrangement uses TRBV5-1 and TRBJ1-3, with D possibly matching TRBD1 (6 bases). V gave up 0 bases and J gave up 2 bases, with 6 bases separating them. The CDR3 length is 14 residues. Per germline, CDR1 SGHRS and CDR2 YFSETQ. CDR3 sequence reads: CASSLGGPGNTIYF. The CDR3 nucleotides are TGCGCCAGCAGCTTGGGGGGGCCTGGAAACACCATATATTTT.

The V call is TRBV5-6, the J call TRBJ2-2; D gene unclear. V gave up 5 bases and J gave up 5 bases, with 13 bases separating them. There are 14 residues in the CDR3. Looked up from germline, CDR1 is SGHDT and CDR2 is YYEEEE. CDR3 coding DNA: TGTGCCAGCAGGGCACCCCAGTGGACCGGGGAGCTGTTTTTT. Translating gives CASRAPQWTGELFF.

The V and J genes are TRBV18 and TRBJ2-7; D uncertain. From germline, CDR1 is KGHSH and CDR2 LQKENI. The CDR3 runs 14 residues. Trimming left V 3 bases short and J 0 bases short, with 9 bases between. CDR3 in amino acids: CASSPGRSSYEQYF. The DNA of the CDR3 is TGTGCCAGCTCACCTGGACGCAGCTCCTACGAGCAGTACTTC.

This clone occurred once. The chain couples TRBV6-5 to TRBJ2-7, with D perhaps matching TRBD2 (6 bases). The V and J ends lost 5 bases and 3 bases respectively, with 14 bases between them. This CDR3 spans 14 amino acids. The germline gives CDR1 MNHEY, CDR2 SVGAGI. This CDR3 reads CASSPRDLSYEQYF. CDR3 sequence (DNA): TGTGCCAGCAGTCCCCGGGACTTGAGCTACGAGCAGTACTTC.

This clone was seen more than once but under ten times. This rearrangement joins TRBV7-6 to TRBJ2-2; no clear D gene. Germline CDR1 SGHVS, CDR2 FNYEAQ. The V gene lost 2 bases and the J gene lost 5 bases, with 6 bases spanning the gap. The CDR3 has 13 amino acids. Here the CDR3 reads CASSLTQTGELFF. CDR3 nucleotide sequence: TGTGCCAGCAGCTTAACGCAGACCGGGGAGCTGTTTTTT.